The clone carrying this T cell receptor (beta chain) has at least ten counts. The ends were cut back, 1 base at V and 9 bases at J, with 15 bases in the middle. Germline CDR1 SEHNR, CDR2 FQNEAQ (reference sequence). This CDR3 contains 15 residues. The data are from a study of blood T cell repertoires in COVID-19. Study-wide context: Samples taken during acute and convalescent COVID-19 were collected in the United States, Italy and Spain. T cells, B-cell-depleted T cells, or PBMCs supplied cDNA or gDNA.

Recruits, aged about 18 to 100 years, lived in 20 to 30 US areas. Per the study methods: How many nucleated cells were present was estimated from reference gene primer amplification. Only in-frame clones appear in the TCRdb table, and some are missing; sequencing was by immunoSEQ multiplex PCR. The DNA gave D and trimming, while V, J and clone size come from that table. The table has about 240,000 clones, about 86% seen once. The sequenced sample was PBMCs or T cells enriched from blood (not recorded which). The genes are TRBV7-9 and TRBJ2-2, with unresolved D. This receptor was obtained from a woman in her 40s with acute COVID-19. The CDR3 region has the DNA TGTGCCAGCAGCTTAGGGCTAGATCTCGACTGGGAGCTGTTTTTT. The encoded protein is CASSLGLDLDWELFF.